This entry describes one T cell receptor (beta chain). All of the isolated RNA was reverse transcribed, so expressed TCRB transcripts were sequenced. Libraries were prepared by immunoSEQ multiplex PCR; TCRdb keeps only in-frame clonotypes and omits some of them. The sample has about 150,000 clones; 11% are singletons. This entry comes from a study of beta chain features in type 1 diabetes. Study overall: All of the samples together had 95 million to 140 million sorted cells examined.

The CDR3 has 12 residues. Germline CDR1 and CDR2: SGHRS and YFSETQ. The V end lost 5 bases, the J end lost 6 bases, and 10 bases lay between the germline ends. The rearrangement uses TRBV5-1 and TRBJ2-3, with D uncertain. Sequencing was carried out using central memory CD4+ T cells from blood. This receptor was identified in a man between 18 and 29 years old in good health. The chain's CDR3 is CASRPASDTQYF. The CDR3 DNA reads TGCGCCAGCAGACCTGCCTCGGATACGCAGTATTTT.